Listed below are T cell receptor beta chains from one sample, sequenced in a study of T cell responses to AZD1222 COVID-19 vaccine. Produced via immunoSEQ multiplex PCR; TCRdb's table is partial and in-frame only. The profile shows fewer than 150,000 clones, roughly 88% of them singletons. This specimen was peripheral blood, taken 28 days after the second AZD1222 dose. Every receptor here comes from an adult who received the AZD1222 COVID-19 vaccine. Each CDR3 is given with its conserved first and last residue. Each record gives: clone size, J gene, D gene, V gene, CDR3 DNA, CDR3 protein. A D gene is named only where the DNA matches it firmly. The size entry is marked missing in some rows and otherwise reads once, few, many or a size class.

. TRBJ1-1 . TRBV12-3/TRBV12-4 TGTGCCAGCAGTTTAGCGCGGGACTCTTGGGCTTTCTTT CASSLARDSWAFF
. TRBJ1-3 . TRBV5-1 TGCGCCAGCAGCTTGGCCCCCGGCCACTCTGGAAACACCATATATTTT CASSLAPGHSGNTIYF
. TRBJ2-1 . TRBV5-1 TGCGCCAGCACAGGGAATGAGCAGTTCTTC CASTGNEQFF
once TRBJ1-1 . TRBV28 TGTGCCAGCAGTTTACTAAGGACGGAAGCTTTCTTT CASSLLRTEAFF
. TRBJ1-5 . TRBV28 TGTGCCAGCAGTTTTCGAGGGGGGAATAGCAATCAGCCCCAGCATTTT CASSFRGGNSNQPQHF
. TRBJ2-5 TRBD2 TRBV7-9 TGTGCCAGCTCCTCTAGCGGGGCAGAGACCCAGTACTTC CASSSSGAETQYF
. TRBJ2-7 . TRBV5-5 TGTGCCAGCAGCTTGGAGGACAGATCCTACGAGCAGTACTTC CASSLEDRSYEQYF
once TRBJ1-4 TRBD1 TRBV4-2 TGTGCCAGCAGCCAGGCAAGACAGGGCGGAACTAATGAAAAACTGTTTTTT CASSQARQGGTNEKLFF
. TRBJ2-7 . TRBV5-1 TGCGCCACCCCAAGGCCCCTTTTCCTCCCGGAGGCAGCCGACTACGAGCAGTACTTC CATPRPLFLPEAADYEQYF
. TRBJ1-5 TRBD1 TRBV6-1 TGTGCCAGCAGTGGCCCAGGGACAGCTAGCAATCAGCCCCAGCATTTT CASSGPGTASNQPQHF
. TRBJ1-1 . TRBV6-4 TGTGCCAGCAGTGACTCAGAGGGTCAGAGAGCTTTCTTT CASSDSEGQRAFF
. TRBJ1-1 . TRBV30 TGTGCCTGGAGTGGTGGGTGGAACACTGAAGCTTTCTTT CAWSGGWNTEAFF
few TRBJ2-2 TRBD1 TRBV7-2 TGTGCCAGCAGCTTAACCCAGGGGGATTACACCGGGGAGCTGTTTTTT CASSLTQGDYTGELFF
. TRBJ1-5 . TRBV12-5 TGTGCTAGTGGGGCAGGCAGGGTCGACAATCAGCCCCAGCATTTT CASGAGRVDNQPQHF
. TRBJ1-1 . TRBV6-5 TGTGCCACCCACCCCCCGCCCACGAGGAACACTGAAGCTTTCTTT CATHPPPTRNTEAFF
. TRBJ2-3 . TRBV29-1 TGCAGCGCTAGGCCCCCGCACACAGATACGCAGTATTTT CSARPPHTDTQYF
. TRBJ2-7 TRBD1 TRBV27 TGTGCCAGCAGTTTATTCGGGACAGAGATCTCCTACGAGCAGTACTTC CASSLFGTEISYEQYF
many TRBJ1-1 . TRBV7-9 TGTGCCAGCAGCTTCCCGGGCGCATTCGGGAACACTGAAGCTTTCTTT CASSFPGAFGNTEAFF
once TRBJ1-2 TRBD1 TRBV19 TGTGCCAGTAGTGTCGGGACAGGGGTGAGCTATGGCTACACCTTC CASSVGTGVSYGYTF
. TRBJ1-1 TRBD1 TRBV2 TGTGCCAGCAGTGAATGGGACAGAGAGACTGAAGCTTTCTTT CASSEWDRETEAFF
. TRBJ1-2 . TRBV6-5 TGTGCCAGCAGGGTCAGCGTCTACTATGGCTACACCTTC CASRVSVYYGYTF
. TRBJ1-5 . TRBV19 TGTGCCAGTAGTATTAGGGGCAGGGATAGCAATCAGCCCCAGCATTTT CASSIRGRDSNQPQHF
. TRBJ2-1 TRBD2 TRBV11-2 TGTGCCAGCAGCTCACGACTAGCGCCGACCTACAATGAGCAGTTCTTC CASSSRLAPTYNEQFF
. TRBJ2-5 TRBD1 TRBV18 TGTGCCAGCTCGCTACTTACAGGGGGGCAAGAGACCCAGTACTTC CASSLLTGGQETQYF
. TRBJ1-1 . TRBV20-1 TGCAGCATTAGGGGTAACACTGAAGCTTTCTTT CSIRGNTEAFF
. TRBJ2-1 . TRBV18 TGTGCCAGCTCACCACCGTTGGACAGATCCCTCAATGAGCAGTTCTTC CASSPPLDRSLNEQFF
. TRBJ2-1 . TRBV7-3 TGTGCCAGCAGCGCCCCAGGGGATGGGAATGAGCAGTTCTTC CASSAPGDGNEQFF
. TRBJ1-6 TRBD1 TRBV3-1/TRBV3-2 TGTGCCAGCAGCCCCGGGACAGACTATAATTCACCCCTCCACTTT CASSPGTDYNSPLHF
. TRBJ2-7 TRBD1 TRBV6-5 TGTGCCAGCAGTTACTCCACAGGGGCCGAATTCTACGAGCAGTACTTC CASSYSTGAEFYEQYF
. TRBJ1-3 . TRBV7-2 TGTGCCAGCAGCTTAGCTGCGAGCTCTGGAAACACCATATATTTT CASSLAASSGNTIYF
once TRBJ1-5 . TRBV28 TGTGCCAGCACCTTGAGTACAATCGCTGTGGATCAGCCCCAGCATTTT CASTLSTIAVDQPQHF
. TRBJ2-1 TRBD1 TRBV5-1 TGCGCCAGCAGCATAGGACAGGGCTCCTACAATGAGCAGTTCTTC CASSIGQGSYNEQFF
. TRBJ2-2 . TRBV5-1 TGCGCCAGCAGCGTGACAGGGGAGGGGACCGGGGAGCTGTTTTTT CASSVTGEGTGELFF
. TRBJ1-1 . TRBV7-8 TGTGCCAGCAGCTTAGGTAGGAACACTGAAGCTTTCTTT CASSLGRNTEAFF
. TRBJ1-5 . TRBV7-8 TGTGCCAGCAGCTTAAAGGCAGGGACGCTCAATCAGCCCCAGCATTTT CASSLKAGTLNQPQHF
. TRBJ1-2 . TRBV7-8 TGTGCCAGCAGCTTACAGGTGAACTATGGCTACACCTTC CASSLQVNYGYTF
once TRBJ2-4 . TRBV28 TGTGCCAGCAGTGCGAACAGGGTCGGGGACATTCAGTACTTC CASSANRVGDIQYF
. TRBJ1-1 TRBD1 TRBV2 TGTGCCAGCAGCGGGGACAGGGGGCTGGCTGAAGCTTTCTTT CASSGDRGLAEAFF
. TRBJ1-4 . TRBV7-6 TGTGCCAGCACTCAGGGTGCAGGTACGAACGAAAAACTGTTTTTT CASTQGAGTNEKLFF
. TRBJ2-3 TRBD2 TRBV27 TGTGCCAGCAGTCCGGGACTAGCGGGAGCAGATACGCAGTATTTT CASSPGLAGADTQYF
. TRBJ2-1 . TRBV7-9 TGTGCCAGCAGCCCGGGGGACGGCCTGAGCTCCTACAATGAGCAGTTCTTC CASSPGDGLSSYNEQFF
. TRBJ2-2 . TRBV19 TGTGCCAGTTATTCTTCGCTCGGGGAGCTGTTTTTT CASYSSLGELFF
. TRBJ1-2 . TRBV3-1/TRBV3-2 TGTGCCAGCAGCCAATCCTTAGGGGTATTGGTTGGCTACACCTTC CASSQSLGVLVGYTF
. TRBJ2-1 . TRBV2 TGTGCCAGCAGAACACTAGGGAACTCCTACAATGAGCAGTTCTTC CASRTLGNSYNEQFF
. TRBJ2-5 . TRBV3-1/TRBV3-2 TGTGCCAGCAGGTTGGAGGGAGGTGGACAAGAGACCCAGTACTTC CASRLEGGGQETQYF
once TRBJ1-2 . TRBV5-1 TGCGCCAGCAGCTTAGGTAATCAGGGCTCCTATGGCTACACCTTC CASSLGNQGSYGYTF
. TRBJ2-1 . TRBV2 TGTGCCAGCAGTGAGTCAGAGCGGCAATACGGGTTCTTC CASSESERQYGFF
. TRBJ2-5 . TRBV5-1 TGCGCCAGCAGCGCCGGGGCCCAAGAGACCCAGTACTTC CASSAGAQETQYF
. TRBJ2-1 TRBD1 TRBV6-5 TGTGCCAGCAGCCCACTCGGACAGGGGGCGGGTGAGCAGTTCTTC CASSPLGQGAGEQFF
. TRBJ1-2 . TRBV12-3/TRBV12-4 TGTGCCAGCAGTTTCCTCCAGGAAGGCGGCTACACCTTC CASSFLQEGGYTF
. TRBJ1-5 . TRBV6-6 TGTGCCAGCAGTACTCAGGGTAGCAATCAGCCCCAGCATTTT CASSTQGSNQPQHF
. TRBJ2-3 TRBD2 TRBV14 TGTGCCAGCAGCCAGATCGACGGCTGGGCGGGGGGGCCGAGAGATACGCAGTATTTT CASSQIDGWAGGPRDTQYF